This T cell receptor beta chain appears in the sequencing data of a study of shared clonotypes between healthy human individuals. Study summary: Each donor's CD8 memory used one plate, CD8 naive two, each CD4 subset three.

Terminally differentiated effector memory CD45RA+ cells were left out of the naive CD8 fraction, which was CD45RO-negative and positively selected for CCR7. V shed 0 bases, J shed 1 base, and the junction held 4 bases outside the gene matches. In germline, CDR1 is MGHDK, CDR2 SYGVNS. CDR3 length: 17 amino acids. Using immunoSEQ multiplex PCR, the repertoire was profiled, and TCRdb retains in-frame clones only, with some absent. The sample holds about 2 million clones, approximately 94% seen once. Sequencing was performed on naive CD8+ T cells sorted from blood. The receptor was isolated from a man between 18 and 29 years old in good health. The gene calls are TRBV25-1 and TRBJ2-2; TRBD2 matches at 8 bases. CDR3 in amino acids: CASSEYKTSGNTGELFF. In nucleotides, the CDR3 is TGTGCCAGCAGTGAATATAAAACTAGCGGGAACACCGGGGAGCTGTTTTTT.